These 3 T cell receptor beta chains were sequenced from one sample in a study of cytomegalovirus exposure and HLA in healthy donors. Amplification used 60 Vbeta primers and 13 Jbeta primers. TCRdb keeps only in-frame clones here, not all; method: immunoSEQ multiplex PCR. The repertoire holds about 83,000 clones, with roughly 76% as singletons. Sequencing input: PBMCs. These TCRs come from a woman in her 30s in good health and CMV-seronegative.

This chain uses TRBV7-2 with TRBJ2-1; 8 nucleotides align to TRBD2. CDR1 is SGHTA, CDR2 FQGNSA, per germline. The junction had 9 bases not matched to a gene; V was cut back by 5 bases and J by 9 bases. CDR3 size: 14 residues. The CDR3 protein is CASSATSVQSEQFF. CDR3 in DNA: TGTGCCAGCAGCGCGACTAGCGTTCAGAGTGAGCAGTTCTTC.

This chain connects TRBV11-2 to TRBJ2-7; maybe TRBD2 (5 bases). This CDR3 region has 13 residues. Trimming pared 10 bases from V and 1 base from J, leaving 14 bases between. CDR1 is SGHAT and CDR2 is FQNNGV in the germline V gene. CDR3 amino acids: CATGGGPSYEQYF. CDR3 bases: TGTGCCACCGGTGGCGGGCCTTCCTACGAGCAGTACTTC.

The gene calls are TRBV7-8 and TRBJ1-5, with 7 bases aligning to TRBD1. This CDR3 contains 15 residues. CDR1 is SGHVS and CDR2 is FQNEAQ in the germline V gene. V was pared by 5 bases and J by 3 bases, with 7 bases of the junction left unmatched. CDR3 DNA: TGTGCCAGCAGCGGCCGGGACAGCTACAATCAGCCCCAGCATTTT. It encodes CASSGRDSYNQPQHF.